Each of the 17 T cell receptor beta chains below was sequenced from the same sample in a study of CD8+CD57+ T cells in acquired aplastic anemia. Genomic DNA constituted the template upon which TCR beta VDJ and CDR3 profiling was performed. From the reads, TCRdb called clonotypes with MiXCR, one entry per CDR3 protein. The sample holds approximately 200,000 distinct CDR3 sequences, approximately 52% seen once. The sequencing sample was made of sorted CD4+, CD8+, or CD8+CD57+ T cells (not recorded which) from PBMCs. Source of these receptors: a human donor in good health, serving as a control.

The chain carries TRBV2 and TRBJ2-2; D unclear. CDR1 is SNHLY, CDR2 FYNNEI, per germline. The CDR3 is 15 amino acids. Trimming stripped 8 bases from V and 4 bases from J, with 17 bases between. CDR3 region: CASQGRVPLTGELFF. In DNA form, the CDR3 reads TGTGCCAGCCAAGGAAGGGTTCCCCTCACCGGGGAGCTGTTTTTT.

The chain couples TRBV29-1 to TRBJ1-1; D gene unclear. V lost 7 bases to trimming and J lost 1 base, with 10 bases between them. CDR1 and CDR2 (germline): SQVTM, ANQGSEA. The CDR3 extends over 12 amino acids. The CDR3 protein is CSAGEGNTEAFF. CDR3 sequence (DNA): TGCAGCGCTGGGGAGGGGAACACTGAAGCTTTCTTT.

This clonotype came up a few times. This sequence joins TRBV20-1 and TRBJ1-2; a possible D gene is TRBD1 (6 bases). Per the germline V gene, CDR1 is DFQATT and CDR2 is SNEGSKA (reference sequence). Trimming cost V 5 bases and J 7 bases, with 17 bases left between them. The CDR3 spans 13 residues. CDR3 coding DNA: TGCAGTGCTCGAGTACAAAACAGGGCTGGCTACACCTTC. Protein sequence: CSARVQNRAGYTF.

Many counts were recorded for this clonotype. The chain recombines TRBV6-6 with TRBJ1-5, with TRBD1 as a possible D gene (5 bases). The CDR3 runs to 14 residues. V lost 6 bases and J 0 bases, leaving 9 bases between the germline ends. Germline V gene lookup returns CDR1 MNHNY and CDR2 SVGAGI (reference sequence). The CDR3 DNA follows: TGTGCCAGCAGCATTACAGGTAGCAATCAGCCCCAGCATTTT. It yields the protein CASSITGSNQPQHF.

The table lists this clonotype with many counts. This chain joins TRBV20-1 and TRBJ1-3; TRBD1 is a possible D gene (5 bases). Germline lookup yields CDR1 DFQATT and CDR2 SNEGSKA (reference sequence). CDR3 length equals 17 residues. V was shortened by 0 bases and J by 0 bases, with 15 bases between the two germline ends. The CDR3 DNA follows: TGCAGTGCTAGAGACCGGGGGTGGAAAAGCTCTGGAAACACCATATATTTT. Encoded protein: CSARDRGWKSSGNTIYF.

This clonotype was seen more than once but under ten times. Germline and junction disagree at one end, which may indicate a read error. The chain recombines TRBV7-2 with TRBJ2-5; D ambiguous. The germline V gene encodes CDR1 SGHTA and CDR2 FQGNSA. This CDR3 is 11 amino acids long. The CDR3: CASRDVESQYF. The DNA of the CDR3 is TGTGCCAGCAGGGACGTTGAGAGCCAGTACTTC.

The sample holds many counts of this clonotype. The V and J genes are TRBV4-1 and TRBJ1-2; D call uncertain. The CDR3 has 15 amino acids. The germline V gene has CDR1 MGHRA and CDR2 YSYEKL. V gave up 0 bases and J gave up 4 bases, with 12 bases separating them. In DNA form, the CDR3 reads TGCGCCAGCAGCCAAGAGGCGGGTTTCGGCTATGGCTACACCTTC. It encodes CASSQEAGFGYGYTF.

This clonotype was detected only once. The chain is built from TRBV7-6 and TRBJ1-5; no definite D call. Deletions cut 1 base from V and 0 bases from J, with 7 bases between. The CDR3 loop spans 15 amino acids. Germline CDR1 and CDR2: SGHVS and FNYEAQ. This CDR3 is CASSLGEVSNQPQHF. CDR3 in DNA: TGTGCCAGCAGCTTAGGGGAGGTTAGCAATCAGCCCCAGCATTTT.

CDR3 bases: TGTGCCAGCAGCTATGGCCGGAGCACAGATACGCAGTATTTT. Protein product: CASSYGRSTDTQYF. The chain employs TRBV5-5 and TRBJ2-3; D call uncertain. Germline loops: CDR1 SGHKS, CDR2 YYEKEE (reference sequence). V was cut by 3 bases and J by 0 bases, with 8 bases left in between. The CDR3 loop spans 14 amino acids.

This clonotype was seen at least ten times. This chain uses TRBV4-2 with TRBJ2-6; a weak D match, TRBD1 (5 bases). With 0 bases removed from V and 1 base from J, the gap between germline ends came to 10 bases. The germline V gene encodes CDR1 LGHNA and CDR2 YNFKEQ. The CDR3 runs to 17 residues. The CDR3 region is CASSQDLGPSGANVLTF. CDR3 coding DNA: TGTGCCAGCAGCCAAGATCTGGGGCCTTCTGGGGCCAACGTCCTGACTTTC.

V gene TRBV7-9 combines with J gene TRBJ2-3, with a possible D match to TRBD2 (5 bases). Germline V gene data show CDR1 as SEHNR and CDR2 as FQNEAQ (reference sequence). This CDR3 spans 16 amino acids. The V gene lost 0 bases and the J gene lost 2 bases, with 12 bases spanning the gap. CDR3 in DNA: TGTGCCAGCAGCTTAGCGGAGGCTTCCAACACAGATACGCAGTATTTT. Translation: CASSLAEASNTDTQYF.

Written as DNA, the CDR3 is TGTGCCAGCAGCTCGGGGACTAGCGGACTCACAGATACGCAGTATTTT. Its translation is CASSSGTSGLTDTQYF. The rearrangement links TRBV5-6 to TRBJ2-3; 11 nucleotides match TRBD2. J lost 2 bases, V lost 3 bases, and 5 bases had no gene match. The CDR3 runs 16 residues. Germline CDR1 is SGHDT and CDR2 is YYEEEE.

This clonotype was counted only a few times. This clone may be a read error of a much larger clone one base away. The gene calls are TRBV20-1 and TRBJ1-5, with 7 bases that match TRBD1. This CDR3 spans 16 amino acids. Germline-derived CDR1 and CDR2 are DFQATT and SNEGSKA (reference sequence). Here the CDR3 DNA reads TGCAGTGCTGGAGATATGACCAGGGGGGGCAATCAGCCCCAGCATTTT. This gives the protein CSAGDMTRGGNQPQHF.

On this clonotype: A read error may be the cause here, since a much bigger clone is one base away. The CDR3 here is CASSFSGTVNTETFF. In DNA, the CDR3 is TGTGCCAGCAGTTTCTCCGGGACGGTGAACACTGAAACTTTCTTT. The rearrangement links TRBV6-5 to TRBJ1-1; tentatively, D is TRBD1 (5 bases). Germline V gene lookup returns CDR1 MNHEY and CDR2 SVGAGI. The CDR3 totals 15 residues.

This clonotype was picked up many times. CDR3 DNA: TGTGCCAGCAGCCAAACTTCCGGGACATTCACGGCTAACTATGGCTACACCTTC. Its protein product is CASSQTSGTFTANYGYTF. The chain recombines TRBV4-2 with TRBJ1-2, with D perhaps matching TRBD1 (6 bases). The V and J ends lost 2 bases and 0 bases respectively, with 19 bases between them. The germline V gene has CDR1 LGHNA and CDR2 YNFKEQ. The CDR3 loop spans 18 amino acids.

The chain employs TRBV7-8 and TRBJ1-5; no firm D call. Trimming removed 2 bases at V and 6 bases at J, with 8 bases between. CDR1 and CDR2 from the germline V gene are SGHVS and FQNEAQ. The CDR3 consists of 13 residues. The CDR3 nucleotides read TGTGCCAGCAGCTTAACGGTGATTCAGCCCCAGCATTTT. Translated: CASSLTVIQPQHF.

The rearrangement uses TRBV10-3 and TRBJ1-5; D uncertain. Germline CDR1 ENHRY, CDR2 SYGVKD. This CDR3 is 14 amino acids long. V was trimmed by 6 bases and J by 4 bases, leaving 13 bases between them. The CDR3 DNA reads TGTGCCATCAGCTACCGGGTCCTTAATCAGCCCCAGCATTTT. It codes for CAISYRVLNQPQHF.